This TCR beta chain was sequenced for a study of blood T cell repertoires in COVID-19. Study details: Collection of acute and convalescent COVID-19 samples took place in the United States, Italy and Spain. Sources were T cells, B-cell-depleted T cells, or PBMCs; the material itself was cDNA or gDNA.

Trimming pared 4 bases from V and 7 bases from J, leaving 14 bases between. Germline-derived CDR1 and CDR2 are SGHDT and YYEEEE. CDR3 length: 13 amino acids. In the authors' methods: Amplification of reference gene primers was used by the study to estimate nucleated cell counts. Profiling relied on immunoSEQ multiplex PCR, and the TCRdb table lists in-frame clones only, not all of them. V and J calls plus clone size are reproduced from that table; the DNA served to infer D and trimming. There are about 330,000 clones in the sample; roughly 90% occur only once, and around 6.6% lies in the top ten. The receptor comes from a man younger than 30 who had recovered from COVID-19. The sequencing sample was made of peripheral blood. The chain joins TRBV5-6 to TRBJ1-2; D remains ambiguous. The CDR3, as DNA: TGTGCCAGCAGCCCTGGTGGCGGTTTTGGCTACACCTTC. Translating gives CASSPGGGFGYTF.